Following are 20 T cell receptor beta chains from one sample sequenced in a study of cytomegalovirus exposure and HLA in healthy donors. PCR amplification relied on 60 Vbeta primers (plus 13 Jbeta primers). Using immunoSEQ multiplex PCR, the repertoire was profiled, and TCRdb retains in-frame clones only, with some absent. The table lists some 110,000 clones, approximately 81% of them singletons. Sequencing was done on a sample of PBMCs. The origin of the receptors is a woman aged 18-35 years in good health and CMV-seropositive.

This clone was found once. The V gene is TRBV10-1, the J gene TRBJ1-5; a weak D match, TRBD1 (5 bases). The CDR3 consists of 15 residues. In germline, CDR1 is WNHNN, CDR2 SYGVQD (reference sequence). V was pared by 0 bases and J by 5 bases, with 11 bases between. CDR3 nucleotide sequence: TGCGCCAGCAGTGAGTCGGCAGGGTTCGATCAGCCCCAGCATTTT. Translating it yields CASSESAGFDQPQHF.

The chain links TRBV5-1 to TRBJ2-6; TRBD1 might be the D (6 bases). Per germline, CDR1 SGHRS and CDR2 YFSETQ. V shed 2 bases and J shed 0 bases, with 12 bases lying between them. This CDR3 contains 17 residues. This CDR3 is CASSFGGALSGANVLTF. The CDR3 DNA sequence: TGCGCCAGCAGCTTTGGGGGCGCCCTCTCTGGGGCCAACGTCCTGACTTTC.

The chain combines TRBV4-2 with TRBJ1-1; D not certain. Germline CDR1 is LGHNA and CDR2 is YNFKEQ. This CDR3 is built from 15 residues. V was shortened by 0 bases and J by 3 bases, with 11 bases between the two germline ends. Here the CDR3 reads CASSQDAGRDTEAFF. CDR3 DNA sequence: TGTGCCAGCAGCCAAGATGCGGGGAGGGACACTGAAGCTTTCTTT.

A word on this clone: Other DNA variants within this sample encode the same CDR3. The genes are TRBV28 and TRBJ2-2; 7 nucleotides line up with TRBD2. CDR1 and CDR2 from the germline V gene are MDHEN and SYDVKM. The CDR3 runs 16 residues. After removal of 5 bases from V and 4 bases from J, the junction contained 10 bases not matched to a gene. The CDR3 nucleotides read TGTGCCAGCAGTCCCCCGGGGGGAGGCGTCACCGGGGAGCTGTTTTTT. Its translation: CASSPPGGGVTGELFF. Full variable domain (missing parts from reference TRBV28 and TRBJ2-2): DVKVTQSSRYLVKRTGEKVFLECVQDMDHENMFWYRQDPGLGLRLIYFSYDVKMKEKGDIPEGYSVSREKKERFSLILESASTNQTSMYLCASSPPGGGVTGELFFGEGSRLTVL.

CDR3 in DNA: TGTGCCAGCAGCTCGCAGCGGGCCTACGAGCAGTACTTC. Protein product: CASSSQRAYEQYF. The chain carries TRBV7-9 and TRBJ2-7, with D possibly TRBD2 on 6 matching bases. The V and J ends lost 4 bases and 2 bases respectively, with 9 bases between them. The CDR3 runs 13 residues. CDR1 SEHNR and CDR2 FQNEAQ come from the germline V gene (reference sequence).

The CDR3: CAWSARATSTDTQYF. CDR3 bases: TGTGCCTGGAGCGCGAGGGCCACTAGCACAGATACGCAGTATTTT. V and J are TRBV30 and TRBJ2-3; perhaps TRBD2 as D (5 bases). Germline values: CDR1 GTSNPN, CDR2 SVGIG (reference sequence). The CDR3 extends over 15 amino acids. Deletions cut 3 bases from V and 0 bases from J, with 13 bases between.

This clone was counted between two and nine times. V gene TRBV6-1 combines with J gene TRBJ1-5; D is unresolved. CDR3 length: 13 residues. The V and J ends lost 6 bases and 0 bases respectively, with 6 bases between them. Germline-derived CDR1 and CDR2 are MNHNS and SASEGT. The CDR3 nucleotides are TGTGCCAGCAGGCCAGGTAGCAATCAGCCCCAGCATTTT. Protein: CASRPGSNQPQHF.

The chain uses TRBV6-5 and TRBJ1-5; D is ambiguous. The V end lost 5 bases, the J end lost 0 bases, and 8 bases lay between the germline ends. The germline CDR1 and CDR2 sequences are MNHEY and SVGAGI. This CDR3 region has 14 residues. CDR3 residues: CASSREFSNQPQHF. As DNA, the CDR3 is TGTGCCAGCAGTCGAGAATTTAGCAATCAGCCCCAGCATTTT.

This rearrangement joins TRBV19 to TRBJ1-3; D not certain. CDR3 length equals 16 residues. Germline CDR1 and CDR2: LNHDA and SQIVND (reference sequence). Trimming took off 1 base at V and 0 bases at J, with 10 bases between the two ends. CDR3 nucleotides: TGTGCCAGTAGTATAGTCGCCCGGGTCTCTGGAAACACCATATATTTT. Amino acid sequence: CASSIVARVSGNTIYF.

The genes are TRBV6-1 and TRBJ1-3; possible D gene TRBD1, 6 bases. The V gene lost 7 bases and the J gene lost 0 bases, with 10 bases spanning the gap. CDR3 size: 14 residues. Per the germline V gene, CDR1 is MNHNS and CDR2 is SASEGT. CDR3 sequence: CASTGTPSGNTIYF. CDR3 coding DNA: TGTGCCAGCACTGGGACACCCTCTGGAAACACCATATATTTT.

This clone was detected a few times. The CDR3 sequence is CASSLPTTGGPDTQYF. The DNA for the CDR3 is TGTGCCAGCAGCCTTCCGACTACGGGAGGACCAGATACGCAGTATTTT. J is TRBJ2-3 and V is TRBV4-2; TRBD2 matches at 7 bases. CDR3 length: 16 amino acids. V was clipped by 4 bases and J by 4 bases; unmatched bases: 11. Germline CDR1 reads LGHNA; CDR2 reads YNFKEQ.

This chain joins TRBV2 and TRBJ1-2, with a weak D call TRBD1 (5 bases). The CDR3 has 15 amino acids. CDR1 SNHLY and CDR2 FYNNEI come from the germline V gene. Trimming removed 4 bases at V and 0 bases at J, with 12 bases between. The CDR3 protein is CASSVFRRANYGYTF. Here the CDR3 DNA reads TGTGCCAGCAGTGTCTTCCGCAGGGCTAACTATGGCTACACCTTC.

DNA for the CDR3: TGCGCCAGCAGCTCGGGCGGGTACGGGGAGCTGTTTTTT. This gives the protein CASSSGGYGELFF. The chain couples TRBV4-1 to TRBJ2-2, with D possibly TRBD2 on 5 matching bases. V dropped 5 bases and J dropped 7 bases, with 11 bases sitting between them. The CDR3 loop spans 13 amino acids. Germline CDR1 is MGHRA and CDR2 is YSYEKL.

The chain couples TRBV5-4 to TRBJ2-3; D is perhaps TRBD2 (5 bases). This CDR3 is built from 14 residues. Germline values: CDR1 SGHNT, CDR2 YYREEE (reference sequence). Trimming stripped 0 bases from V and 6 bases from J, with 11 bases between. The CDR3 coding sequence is TGTGCCAGCAGCTTGGTCGGGGATTCGGATACGCAGTATTTT. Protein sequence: CASSLVGDSDTQYF.

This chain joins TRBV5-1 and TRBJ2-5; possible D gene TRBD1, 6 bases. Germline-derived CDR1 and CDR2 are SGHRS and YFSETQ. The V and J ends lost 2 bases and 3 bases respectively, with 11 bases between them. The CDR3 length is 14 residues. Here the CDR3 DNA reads TGCGCCAGCAGCTTACTCCAGGGGAAAGAGACCCAGTACTTC. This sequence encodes CASSLLQGKETQYF.

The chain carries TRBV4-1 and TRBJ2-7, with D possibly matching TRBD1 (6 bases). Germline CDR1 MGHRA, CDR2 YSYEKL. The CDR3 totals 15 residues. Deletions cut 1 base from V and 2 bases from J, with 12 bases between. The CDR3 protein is CASSQGEQGPYEQYF. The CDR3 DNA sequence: TGCGCCAGCAGCCAAGGGGAACAGGGACCCTACGAGCAGTACTTC.

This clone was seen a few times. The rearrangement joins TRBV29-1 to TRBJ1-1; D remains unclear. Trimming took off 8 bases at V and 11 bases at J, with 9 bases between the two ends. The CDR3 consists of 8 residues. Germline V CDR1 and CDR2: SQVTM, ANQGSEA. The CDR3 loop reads CSPSRAFF. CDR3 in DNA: TGCAGCCCTTCCCGGGCTTTCTTT.

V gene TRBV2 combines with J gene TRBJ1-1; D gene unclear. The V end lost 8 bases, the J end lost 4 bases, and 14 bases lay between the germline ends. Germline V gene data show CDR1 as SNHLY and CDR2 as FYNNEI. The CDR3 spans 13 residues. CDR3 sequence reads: CASPLGASTEAFF. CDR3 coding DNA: TGTGCCAGCCCTTTGGGCGCGAGCACTGAAGCTTTCTTT.

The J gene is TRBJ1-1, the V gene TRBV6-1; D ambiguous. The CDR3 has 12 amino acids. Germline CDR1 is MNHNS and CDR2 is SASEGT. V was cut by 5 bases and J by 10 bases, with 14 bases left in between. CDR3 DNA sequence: TGTGCCAGCAGTTTCGGTCCCACGGGAGCTTTCTTT. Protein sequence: CASSFGPTGAFF.

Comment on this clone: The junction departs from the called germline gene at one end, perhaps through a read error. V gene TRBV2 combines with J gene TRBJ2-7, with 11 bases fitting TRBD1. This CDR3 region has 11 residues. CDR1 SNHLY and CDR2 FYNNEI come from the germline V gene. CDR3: CASSFGTGGSF. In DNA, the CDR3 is TGTGCCAGCAGCTTCGGGACAGGGGGATCCTTC.